This T cell receptor beta chain was found in a study of beta chain features in type 1 diabetes. Regarding the study as a whole: For Type 1 diabetes patients, all four CD4+ subsets carried TCRB CDR3s that were moderately but significantly shorter.

TCRB transcripts that were expressed got sequenced, as all of the isolated RNA had been reverse transcribed. Data came from immunoSEQ multiplex PCR; TCRdb stores just in-frame clones and leaves some out. The sample comprises about 240,000 clones, more than 11% of which are singletons, and approximately 0.021% rests with the top ten. With regard to this clone: Its specificity is not known.

The CDR3 is made up of 18 amino acids. J was trimmed by 0 bases and V by 4 bases; bases with no gene match: 9. Germline CDR1 is SEHNR and CDR2 is FQNEAQ (reference sequence). This clonotype originated in a man aged 25 to 40 with type 1 diabetes. Material for sequencing was naive CD4+ T cells from blood. This chain connects TRBV7-9 to TRBJ2-1; 10 nucleotides align to TRBD2. CDR3 amino acids: CASSSRRQREGSYNEQFF. The CDR3 nucleotides read TGTGCCAGCAGCTCCAGGAGACAGCGGGAGGGCTCCTACAATGAGCAGTTCTTC.